This entry concerns a single T cell receptor beta chain. Clones were sequenced by immunoSEQ multiplex PCR, and TCRdb holds only the in-frame ones, with some missing. This table has around 320,000 clones, around four fifths appearing once. This CDR3 is 14 amino acids long. Germline CDR1 is ENHRY and CDR2 is SYGVKD. V was shortened by 3 bases and J by 2 bases, with 11 bases between the two germline ends. These data come from a study of Ad26.COV2.S vaccination and SARS-CoV-2 variants. Study-level background: It was the COV1001 Ad26.COV2.S trial arm that included the donor. The vaccine Ad26.COV2.S was put into the muscle once, or twice with 56 days between.

Treatment in this sample: roughly 19 received Ad26.COV2.S at low or high dose, single or two shots; roughly five received placebo; per-sample allocation not given. Sampling occurred on day 63 after the first vaccine or placebo injection. Ad26.COV2.S expressed prefusion-stabilized spike from the original Wuhan strain. Here the sequenced sample was peripheral blood, taken in a trial of Ad26.COV2.S vaccine versus placebo. The receptor comes from a person aged 18-65 years who received the Ad26.COV2.S COVID-19 vaccine or a placebo. This chain links TRBV10-3 with TRBJ2-7; D is perhaps TRBD1 (6 bases). For the CDR3, the DNA is TGTGCCATCAGTGACGGGACACTTACCTACGAGCAGTACTTC. Its translation: CAISDGTLTYEQYF.